This passage covers 11 T cell receptor beta chains from one sample sequenced in a study of blood T cell repertoires in COVID-19. Profiling relied on immunoSEQ multiplex PCR, and the TCRdb table lists in-frame clones only, not all of them. The repertoire holds approximately 110,000 clones, with around four fifths as singletons. Input material: peripheral blood. These receptors were taken from a man older than 75 with COVID-19, enrolled during active disease.

The V and J genes are TRBV2 and TRBJ2-2; tentative D call: TRBD2 (6 bases). The CDR3 runs 16 residues. CDR1 SNHLY and CDR2 FYNNEI come from the germline V gene. The ends were cut back, 5 bases at V and 2 bases at J, with 15 bases in the middle. Written as DNA, the CDR3 is TGTGCCAGCAGTCTCACCGGGACTTTTAACACCGGGGAGCTGTTTTTT. Translation gives CASSLTGTFNTGELFF.

The chain is built from TRBV7-2 and TRBJ1-5; TRBD1 might be the D (5 bases). Trimming took off 5 bases at V and 0 bases at J, with 14 bases between the two ends. Germline CDR1 SGHTA, CDR2 FQGNSA. The CDR3 totals 16 residues. The CDR3 loop is CASSPAGPLSNQPQHF. For the CDR3, the DNA is TGTGCCAGCAGCCCTGCGGGGCCCCTTAGCAATCAGCCCCAGCATTTT.

This clone was observed a single time. This chain uses TRBV2 with TRBJ2-1; 9 nucleotides line up with TRBD1. Germline V gene lookup returns CDR1 SNHLY and CDR2 FYNNEI. The length of the CDR3 is 15 residues. V lost 7 bases, J lost 0 bases, and 4 bases stayed unmatched. CDR3 in DNA: TGTGCCAGCATGAAGGGACAGGGCTCCTACAATGAGCAGTTCTTC. Amino acids: CASMKGQGSYNEQFF.

The rearrangement uses TRBV6-2 or TRBV6-3 and TRBJ2-5; D uncertain. Germline CDR1 reads MNHEY; CDR2 reads SVGEGT. The CDR3 spans 12 residues. The V and J ends lost 2 bases and 9 bases respectively, with 10 bases between them. CDR3 sequence: CASSYRVPAQYF. CDR3 bases: TGTGCCAGCAGTTACCGTGTTCCGGCCCAGTACTTC.

This clone came up a few times. The CDR3 here is CASSPLGSGVATDTQYF. The CDR3 DNA reads TGTGCCAGCAGCCCTTTGGGTAGCGGGGTCGCCACAGATACGCAGTATTTT. The V call is TRBV5-6, the J call TRBJ2-3, with 8 bases lining up with TRBD2. V was pared by 4 bases and J by 2 bases, with 12 bases of the junction left unmatched. The CDR3 has 17 amino acids. Germline V lookup: CDR1 SGHDT, CDR2 YYEEEE.

This chain joins TRBV6-2 or TRBV6-3 and TRBJ2-6; D gene unclear. The ends were cut back, 2 bases at V and 2 bases at J, with 13 bases in the middle. The CDR3 totals 17 residues. Germline CDR1 and CDR2: MNHEY and SVGEGT. Here the CDR3 reads CASSYVQRDPGANVLTF. In nucleotides, the CDR3 is TGTGCCAGCAGTTACGTACAGAGAGACCCTGGGGCCAACGTCCTGACTTTC.

This sequence joins TRBV5-6 and TRBJ2-1, with D possibly being TRBD2 (5 bases). V lost 2 bases and J 6 bases, leaving 12 bases between the germline ends. The CDR3 covers 14 residues. Germline V gives CDR1 SGHDT, CDR2 YYEEEE. The CDR3 DNA follows: TGTGCCAGCAGCTTCGGGATTTTCGTCAATGAGCAGTTCTTC. This gives the protein CASSFGIFVNEQFF.

The chain employs TRBV19 and TRBJ1-4, with D possibly TRBD1 on 6 matching bases. The germline V gene has CDR1 LNHDA and CDR2 SQIVND (reference sequence). The V end was cut by 8 bases, the J end by 6 bases, with 13 bases between. The CDR3 length is 13 residues. CDR3 sequence: CASARTDDEKLFF. CDR3 bases: TGTGCCAGTGCCCGGACAGACGATGAAAAACTGTTTTTT.

CDR3 sequence: CASSQVWYRGSTDTQYF. The CDR3 nucleotides read TGCGCCAGCAGCCAAGTTTGGTACAGGGGAAGCACAGATACGCAGTATTTT. This chain connects TRBV4-1 to TRBJ2-3; 7 bases map to TRBD1. J lost 0 bases, V lost 1 base, and 7 bases had no gene match. The CDR3 contains 17 residues. Germline CDR1 MGHRA, CDR2 YSYEKL.

V is TRBV18 and J is TRBJ1-2, with 9 bases lining up with TRBD1. V shed 5 bases and J 6 bases; nucleotides not matched to a gene: 13. From germline, CDR1 is KGHSH and CDR2 LQKENI. CDR3 length: 16 residues. CDR3 in amino acids: CASSESVPGQGNGYTF. CDR3 nucleotides: TGTGCCAGCTCAGAGTCCGTACCGGGACAGGGAAATGGCTACACCTTC.

The chain uses TRBV30 and TRBJ2-1; D is possibly TRBD1 (5 bases). V was pared by 0 bases and J by 6 bases, with 12 bases between. The V gene's germline CDR1 is GTSNPN and CDR2 SVGIG (reference sequence). The CDR3 runs to 14 residues. The CDR3: CAWSVTGWSNEQFF. CDR3 DNA sequence: TGTGCCTGGAGTGTCACAGGTTGGAGCAATGAGCAGTTCTTC. The full variable domain, rest sourced from reference TRBV30 and TRBJ2-1, is SQTIHQWPATLVQPVGSPLSLECTVEGTSNPNLYWYRQAAGRGLQLLFYSVGIGQISSEVPQNLSASRPQDRQFILSSKKLLLSDSGFYLCAWSVTGWSNEQFFGPGTRLTVL.